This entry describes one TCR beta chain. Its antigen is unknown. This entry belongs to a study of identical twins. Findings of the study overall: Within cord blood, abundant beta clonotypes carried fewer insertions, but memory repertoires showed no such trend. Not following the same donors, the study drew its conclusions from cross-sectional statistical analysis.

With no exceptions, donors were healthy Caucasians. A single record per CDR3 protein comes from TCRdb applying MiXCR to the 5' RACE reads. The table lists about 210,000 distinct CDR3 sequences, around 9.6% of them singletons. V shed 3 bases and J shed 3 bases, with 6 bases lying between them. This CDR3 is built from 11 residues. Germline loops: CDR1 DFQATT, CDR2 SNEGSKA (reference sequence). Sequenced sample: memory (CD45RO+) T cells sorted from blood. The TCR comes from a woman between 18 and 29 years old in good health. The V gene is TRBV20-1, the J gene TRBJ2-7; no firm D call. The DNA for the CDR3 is TGCAGTGCTAGCGTCAACTACGAGCAGTACTTC. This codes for CSASVNYEQYF.